The 15 T cell receptor beta chains below all came from one sample that was sequenced in a study of T-cell memory formation after mild COVID-19. Using its own MiXCR run on the 5' RACE reads, TCRdb lists one record per CDR3 protein. The table includes 55,000 to 70,000 distinct CDR3 sequences, roughly a quarter detected once. The sequencing sample was made of PBMCs or a T cell subset sorted from them (not recorded which). The source is a man aged 18-30 years who had mild COVID-19 (a few samples of this study predate the infection). Cell type and time point are not known.

The rearrangement joins TRBV29-1 to TRBJ2-3; possible D gene TRBD2, 5 bases. Germline CDR1 is SQVTM and CDR2 is ANQGSEA. With 8 bases removed from V and 4 bases from J, the gap between germline ends came to 16 bases. CDR3 size: 13 residues. This CDR3 reads CSSQGEGADTQYF. The CDR3 bases are TGCAGCTCACAAGGAGAGGGTGCAGATACGCAGTATTTT.

The rearrangement links TRBV20-1 to TRBJ2-1; 8 bases agree with TRBD2. The CDR3 length is 16 residues. The germline V gene encodes CDR1 DFQATT and CDR2 SNEGSKA (reference sequence). Germline trimming cut 3 bases from V and 5 bases from J; bases unmatched to any gene: 12. In DNA form, the CDR3 reads TGCAGTGCTAGTATCCCCGGAGCGGGGGTTCACAATGAGCAGTTCTTC. The encoded protein is CSASIPGAGVHNEQFF.

CDR3 region: CASSRGGKNEQFF. The CDR3 DNA reads TGTGCCAGCAGCCGGGGGGGAAAAAATGAGCAGTTCTTC. The chain employs TRBV7-8 and TRBJ2-1, with 8 nucleotides matching TRBD2. Germline CDR1 reads SGHVS; CDR2 reads FQNEAQ. CDR3 length equals 13 residues. The ends lost 5 bases at V and 7 bases at J; junction bases unmatched: 4.

The chain uses TRBV4-3 and TRBJ2-5, with D perhaps matching TRBD1 or TRBD2 (5 bases each). CDR3 size: 14 residues. The germline V and J ends were trimmed by 1 base and 5 bases, with 11 bases remaining between them. Germline V gives CDR1 LGHNA, CDR2 YSLEER. Here the CDR3 DNA reads TGCGCCAGCAGCCAAGTTTGGGACGGGGAGACCCAGTACTTC. Amino acids: CASSQVWDGETQYF.

This clonotype was picked up a small number of times. A read error may produce the germline difference seen at one junction end. The genes are TRBV7-7 and TRBJ2-2; D not certain. The germline CDR1 and CDR2 sequences are SSHAT and FNYEAQ (reference sequence). The CDR3 contains 14 residues. As DNA, the CDR3 is TGTGCTAGCAGCTTACGTCTGAACACCGGGGAGCTGTTTTTT. The encoded protein is CASSLRLNTGELFF.

A few counts support this clonotype. This sequence joins TRBV4-1 and TRBJ1-5; D call uncertain. Deletions cut 3 bases from V and 2 bases from J, with 2 bases between. Germline V CDR1 and CDR2: MGHRA, YSYEKL. The CDR3 totals 12 residues. The CDR3 DNA follows: TGCGCCAGCAGCCACGGCAATCAGCCCCAGCATTTT. Protein sequence: CASSHGNQPQHF.

The table lists this clonotype with a few counts. This chain uses TRBV15 with TRBJ1-6, with 7 bases lining up with TRBD1. Germline assignment: CDR1 LNHNV and CDR2 YYDKDF (reference sequence). The CDR3 sequence is 15 residues long. The V gene end was trimmed by 1 base and the J gene end by 10 bases; junction bases not matched to a gene: 7. CDR3 protein: CATSRGQVDRSPLHF. CDR3 in DNA: TGTGCCACCAGCAGAGGACAGGTGGACAGGTCACCCCTCCACTTT.

This clonotype was detected a few times. This chain joins TRBV9 and TRBJ2-3; unclear D gene. V lost 4 bases, J lost 1 base, and 13 bases lay in between. Germline V gene sequence: CDR1 SGDLS, CDR2 YYNGEE. The CDR3 has 15 residues. CDR3 residues: CASSPGEPGTDTQYF. The CDR3 region has the DNA TGTGCCAGCAGCCCCGGAGAACCGGGCACAGATACGCAGTATTTT.

A few counts support this clonotype. V is TRBV29-1 and J is TRBJ2-7; the D is unclear. V was trimmed by 4 bases and J by 5 bases, leaving 6 bases between them. Germline-derived CDR1 and CDR2 are SQVTM and ANQGSEA. The CDR3 contains 10 residues. CDR3 loop: CSVVGDEQYF. The CDR3 nucleotides read TGCAGCGTTGTTGGGGACGAGCAGTACTTC.

This clonotype was detected many times. J is TRBJ2-7 and V is TRBV4-1; 11 nucleotides align to TRBD2. The germline V gene encodes CDR1 MGHRA and CDR2 YSYEKL. V lost 3 bases and J lost 6; bases outside the gene matches: 1. The CDR3 covers 13 residues. The chain's CDR3 is CASSQLAGGEQYV. Written as DNA, the CDR3 is TGCGCCAGCAGCCAGCTAGCGGGGGGCGAGCAGTACGTC.

The chain joins TRBV10-3 to TRBJ2-1; D tentatively fits TRBD1 or TRBD2 (5 bases each). Germline V gene data show CDR1 as ENHRY and CDR2 as SYGVKD. Trimming took off 8 bases at V and 9 bases at J, with 11 bases between the two ends. The CDR3 loop spans 11 amino acids. The CDR3 spells CAIARGREQFF. CDR3 DNA sequence: TGTGCCATCGCCCGGGGACGTGAGCAGTTCTTC.

The V call is TRBV4-3, the J call TRBJ1-2; 8 bases are shared with TRBD1. The trim removed 3 bases at V and 4 bases at J, leaving 10 bases unmatched. Looked up from germline, CDR1 is LGHNA and CDR2 is YSLEER. The CDR3 spans 16 residues. The CDR3 DNA reads TGCGCCAGCAGCCAGAGGACAGGGAAGGGCATCTATGGCTACACCTTC. Amino acids: CASSQRTGKGIYGYTF.

The chain employs TRBV2 and TRBJ2-7; D not resolved. CDR1 is SNHLY, CDR2 FYNNEI, per germline. The CDR3 runs to 11 residues. Deletions cut 3 bases from V and 4 bases from J, with 4 bases between. CDR3 coding DNA: TGTGCCAGCAGTGATAGGTACGAGCAGTACGTC. Its translation: CASSDRYEQYV.

This chain connects TRBV4-1 to TRBJ2-5; TRBD2 matches at 14 bases. Germline V lookup: CDR1 MGHRA, CDR2 YSYEKL. Trimming took 3 bases from V and 4 from J; bases not matched to a gene: 4. The CDR3 sequence is 16 residues long. The CDR3 here is CASSHRLAGGPETQYF. CDR3 coding DNA: TGCGCCAGCAGCCATAGACTAGCGGGGGGGCCAGAGACCCAGTACTTC.

V is TRBV4-3 and J is TRBJ1-2, with D possibly TRBD1 on 5 matching bases. Per germline, CDR1 LGHNA and CDR2 YSLEER. The CDR3 covers 15 residues. V lost 1 base, J lost 8 bases, and 17 bases lay in between. CDR3 nucleotides: TGCGCCAGCAGCCAAGCTCCAGGGACGACGGACGGCTACACCTTC. It encodes CASSQAPGTTDGYTF.